The 10 T cell receptor beta chains below come from one sample, sequenced in a study of CD8 T cells in ankylosing spondylitis. Study-wide points: There was a TCR beta motif, made of several highly homologous variants, that appeared characteristic of ankylosing spondylitis blood.

Antigens for these TCRs are unknown. Each CDR3 protein gets one entry after TCRdb re-called the 5' RACE reads with MiXCR. This sample has under 550,000 distinct CDR3 sequences, with roughly 25% found just once. The sample comprised blood, either unsorted or a sorted T cell fraction (not recorded which). These receptors originate from a male donor with ankylosing spondylitis.

This clonotype was detected ten times or more. The rearrangement joins TRBV7-2 to TRBJ2-2; maybe TRBD1 (6 bases). Germline loops: CDR1 SGHTA, CDR2 FQGNSA. The CDR3 totals 15 residues. The ends were cut back, 5 bases at V and 4 bases at J, with 14 bases in the middle. Written as DNA, the CDR3 is TGTGCCAGCAGCCTCAGGGGACAAGGCACCGGGGAGCTGTTTTTT. It yields the protein CASSLRGQGTGELFF.

This clonotype was seen a handful of times. The chain recombines TRBV2 with TRBJ1-6, with 7 bases that match TRBD1. Germline assignment: CDR1 SNHLY and CDR2 FYNNEI. This CDR3 contains 14 residues. The trim removed 6 bases at V and 8 bases at J, leaving 7 bases unmatched. The CDR3 region is CASSADRVDSPLHF. CDR3 coding DNA: TGTGCCAGCAGCGCCGACAGGGTGGATTCACCCCTCCACTTT.

The V gene is TRBV7-2, the J gene TRBJ1-5; D is perhaps TRBD1 (6 bases). Germline values: CDR1 SGHTA, CDR2 FQGNSA. The germline V and J ends were trimmed by 2 bases and 5 bases, with 13 bases remaining between them. This CDR3 is 15 amino acids long. The CDR3 nucleotides are TGTGCCAGCAGCTTAATATCGGACAGATATCAGCCCCAGCATTTT. Its protein product is CASSLISDRYQPQHF.

The CDR3 bases are TGCGCCAGCAGCCATAGGGTCAGATTGGGGTCGGGGGAGCTGTTTTTT. Translation: CASSHRVRLGSGELFF. The rearrangement joins TRBV4-1 to TRBJ2-2; D unresolved. Germline V gives CDR1 MGHRA, CDR2 YSYEKL. This CDR3 is built from 16 residues. V was cut by 3 bases and J by 8 bases, with 19 bases left in between.

In this sample, this clonotype turned up a few times. The rearrangement uses TRBV3-1 and TRBJ1-2, with D unclear. The CDR3 covers 15 residues. Looked up from germline, CDR1 is LGHDT and CDR2 is YNNKEL (reference sequence). Trimming took off 0 bases at V and 6 bases at J, with 14 bases between the two ends. The CDR3 loop reads CASSQEYAPTNGYTF. The CDR3, as DNA: TGTGCCAGCAGCCAAGAATATGCCCCAACCAATGGCTACACCTTC.

This clonotype was counted a few times. This rearrangement joins TRBV7-8 to TRBJ2-5, with 13 bases matching TRBD2. The CDR3 spans 16 residues. V gave up 3 bases and J gave up 2 bases; unmatched junction bases: 3. The germline gives CDR1 SGHVS, CDR2 FQNEAQ. Here the CDR3 DNA reads TGTGCCAGCAGCTTGAGGGGACTAGCGGGACAAGAGACCCAGTACTTC. Encoded protein: CASSLRGLAGQETQYF.

This clonotype was counted a few times. The rearrangement joins TRBV12-3 or TRBV12-4 to TRBJ1-3; no firm D call. V shed 5 bases and J shed 0 bases, with 11 bases lying between them. There are 15 residues in the CDR3. The CDR3 bases are TGTGCCAGCAGTGCCTCCGGAAGCTCTGGAAACACCATATATTTT. It yields the protein CASSASGSSGNTIYF.

This clonotype was seen a handful of times. The chain has TRBV5-1 and TRBJ2-7; D remains ambiguous. CDR3 size: 15 residues. V was trimmed by 1 base and J by 3 bases, leaving 14 bases between them. Germline CDR1 is SGHRS and CDR2 is YFSETQ. CDR3 sequence reads: CASSLNGDPNYEQYF. The CDR3, as DNA: TGCGCCAGCAGCTTGAACGGAGACCCAAACTACGAGCAGTACTTC.

This clonotype was detected only a few times. This sequence joins TRBV11-1 and TRBJ2-6; TRBD1 agrees at 8 bases. Germline CDR1 reads SGHAT; CDR2 reads FQDESV (reference sequence). The CDR3 runs 19 residues. V lost 1 base, J lost 0 bases, and 8 bases stayed unmatched. The CDR3 spells CASSLVLGQGLSGANVLTF. CDR3 nucleotide sequence: TGTGCCAGCAGCTTAGTCCTTGGACAGGGCCTCTCTGGGGCCAACGTCCTGACTTTC.

The sample holds a few counts of this clonotype. The rearrangement joins TRBV11-2 to TRBJ2-1; TRBD1 aligns across 11 bases. Trimming took 0 bases from V and 7 from J; bases not matched to a gene: 8. The length of the CDR3 is 17 residues. The V gene's germline CDR1 is SGHAT and CDR2 FQNNGV. The DNA of the CDR3 is TGTGCCAGCAGCTTAGACCGGGACAGGGGGAGTGGAAATGAGCAGTTCTTC. Translated, it gives CASSLDRDRGSGNEQFF.